The 22 T cell receptor beta chains reported below all come from one sample, sequenced in a study of blood T cell repertoires in COVID-19. Libraries were prepared by immunoSEQ multiplex PCR; TCRdb keeps only in-frame clonotypes and omits some of them. The profile shows roughly 190,000 clones, 85% to 90% of them singletons. Sample: peripheral blood. Receptors were obtained from a human donor in a cohort sampled during active COVID-19.

The rearrangement joins TRBV12-3 or TRBV12-4 to TRBJ2-5; TRBD2 might be the D (6 bases). Trimming removed 7 bases at V and 5 bases at J, with 11 bases between. CDR3 size: 12 residues. DNA of the CDR3: TGTGCCAGCACCCGGGAGTGGGAGACCCAGTACTTC. This codes for CASTREWETQYF.

The chain links TRBV7-2 to TRBJ1-5, with D unresolved. Germline CDR1 is SGHTA and CDR2 is FQGNSA. CDR3 length: 13 residues. Trimming removed 1 base from V and 7 bases from J, with 8 bases in between. The CDR3 protein is CASSLGRTQPQHF. The CDR3 DNA follows: TGTGCCAGCAGCTTAGGGAGGACGCAGCCCCAGCATTTT.

The chain employs TRBV9 and TRBJ1-5, with D possibly being TRBD1 (6 bases). Germline V lookup: CDR1 SGDLS, CDR2 YYNGEE. The V end was cut by 3 bases, the J end by 0 bases, with 7 bases between. The CDR3 spans 14 residues. CDR3 region: CASSGQASNQPQHF. The DNA of the CDR3 is TGTGCCAGCAGCGGACAGGCTAGCAATCAGCCCCAGCATTTT.

The V and J genes are TRBV2 and TRBJ2-7; 10 nucleotides agree with TRBD1. CDR1 and CDR2 from the germline V gene are SNHLY and FYNNEI. Trimming cost V 8 bases and J 3 bases; bases outside gene matches: 10. This CDR3 spans 15 amino acids. DNA of the CDR3: TGTGCCAGCCGGTGGAGGACAGGGGGTGACTACGAGCAGTACTTC. Its protein product is CASRWRTGGDYEQYF.

The gene calls are TRBV5-4 and TRBJ2-5, with 8 nucleotides matching TRBD1. Losses at the gene ends were 4 bases for V and 5 bases for J; bases not matched to a gene: 7. This CDR3 has 14 amino acids. Germline V CDR1 and CDR2: SGHNT, YYREEE (reference sequence). In DNA, the CDR3 is TGTGCCAGCAGCCTCACAGGGGGAGGTGAGACCCAGTACTTC. Its protein product is CASSLTGGGETQYF.

The chain joins TRBV9 to TRBJ1-2; 7 nucleotides line up with TRBD1. Germline values: CDR1 SGDLS, CDR2 YYNGEE. The CDR3 runs 16 residues. V gave up 3 bases and J gave up 2 bases; unmatched junction bases: 10. CDR3 sequence reads: CASSGSGTAANYGYTF. CDR3 nucleotide sequence: TGTGCCAGCAGCGGTTCCGGGACAGCCGCCAACTATGGCTACACCTTC.

This chain links TRBV3-1 (or the pseudogene TRBV3-2) with TRBJ2-3; 12 bases map to TRBD2. Germline CDR1 and CDR2: LGHDT and YNNKEL (reference sequence). Trimming took 1 base from V and 9 from J; bases not matched to a gene: 14. The CDR3 has 18 residues. This CDR3 is CASSQGRTASGRAGTQYF. In DNA, the CDR3 is TGTGCCAGCAGCCAAGGACGGACGGCTAGCGGGAGGGCCGGGACGCAGTATTTT.

V is TRBV27 and J is TRBJ2-1, with 12 bases fitting TRBD2. Germline loops: CDR1 MNHEY, CDR2 SMNVEV (reference sequence). V shed 8 bases, J shed 5 bases, and the junction held 4 bases outside the gene matches. The CDR3 has 14 amino acids. The CDR3 nucleotides are TGTGCCAGCCGACTAGCGGGAGCGGACAATGAGCAGTTCTTC. Protein: CASRLAGADNEQFF.

The V gene is TRBV7-8, the J gene TRBJ2-6, with 9 bases identical to TRBD2. The CDR3 runs 18 residues. Germline V gene sequence: CDR1 SGHVS, CDR2 FQNEAQ. J was trimmed by 0 bases and V by 5 bases; bases with no gene match: 8. The CDR3 DNA reads TGTGCCAGCAGCCTCCCAGCGGGGGGATACTCTGGGGCCAACGTCCTGACTTTC. Residues: CASSLPAGGYSGANVLTF.

The CDR3 DNA reads as TGTGCCAGCAGCACCACGGGTAGTAGTGGTGCCTACGAGCAGTACTTC. This encodes CASSTTGSSGAYEQYF. The J gene is TRBJ2-7, the V gene TRBV7-2, with D hard to call. Germline values: CDR1 SGHTA, CDR2 FQGNSA. V lost 5 bases and J lost 2, with 19 bases in between. CDR3 length: 16 amino acids.

The chain links TRBV3-1 (or the pseudogene TRBV3-2) to TRBJ1-5; 11 nucleotides match TRBD1. With V trimmed by 1 base and J by 4 bases, 3 bases remained unmatched. The CDR3 sequence is 16 residues long. Germline V gene lookup returns CDR1 LGHDT and CDR2 YNNKEL (reference sequence). The CDR3 coding sequence is TGTGCCAGCAGCCAAGGGGGGACAGGGGGGAATCAGCCCCAGCATTTT. As protein: CASSQGGTGGNQPQHF.

A remark on this clone: This same CDR3 is encoded by further DNA sequences in the sample. The rearrangement links TRBV5-1 to TRBJ2-5; 13 nucleotides match TRBD2. With 5 bases clipped from V and 4 bases from J, the junction kept 5 bases outside the gene matches. The germline CDR1 and CDR2 sequences are SGHRS and YFSETQ. There are 15 residues in the CDR3. CDR3 region: CASSSGLAGVETQYF. CDR3 nucleotides: TGCGCCAGCAGTTCTGGACTAGCGGGAGTAGAGACCCAGTACTTC.

The chain links TRBV7-8 to TRBJ2-7; no firm D call. The CDR3 sequence is 12 residues long. Germline V lookup: CDR1 SGHVS, CDR2 FQNEAQ. V was clipped by 6 bases and J by 6 bases, with 12 bases between them. Here the CDR3 reads CASRSMESEQYF. In nucleotides, the CDR3 is TGTGCCAGCAGATCGATGGAGAGCGAGCAGTACTTC.

The rearrangement uses TRBV27 and TRBJ2-7; maybe TRBD2 (5 bases). The CDR3 spans 15 residues. Germline V CDR1 and CDR2: MNHEY, SMNVEV (reference sequence). V lost 1 base and J lost 6, with 16 bases in between. CDR3 sequence: CASSLYSPAGGEQYF. The DNA for the CDR3 is TGTGCCAGCAGTTTATATAGTCCGGCGGGTGGCGAGCAGTACTTC.

The CDR3 region is CASGQGPQETQYF. As DNA, the CDR3 is TGTGCTAGTGGCCAGGGTCCGCAAGAGACCCAGTACTTC. J is TRBJ2-5 and V is TRBV12-5, with D tentatively TRBD1 (5 bases). Per the germline V gene, CDR1 is LGHNT and CDR2 is FRNRAP. The V end lost 6 bases, the J end lost 2 bases, and 10 bases lay between the germline ends. The CDR3 is made up of 13 amino acids. Using reference TRBV12-5 and TRBJ2-5 for the parts outside the CDR3, the full variable domain is DARVTQTPRHKVTEMGQEVTMRCQPILGHNTVFWYRQTMMQGLELLAYFRNRAPLDDSGMPKDRFSAEMPDATLATLKIQPSEPRDSAVYFCASGQGPQETQYFGPGTRLLVL.

The chain combines TRBV5-4 with TRBJ1-1; the D gene is possibly TRBD1 (6 bases). Trimming pared 4 bases from V and 4 bases from J, leaving 14 bases between. The germline V gene encodes CDR1 SGHNT and CDR2 YYREEE (reference sequence). The CDR3 covers 14 residues. CDR3 sequence (DNA): TGTGCCAGCAGCATTACAGGGTTAGCCACTGAAGCTTTCTTT. Translation: CASSITGLATEAFF.

V and J are TRBV5-1 and TRBJ2-7; TRBD1 matches at 9 bases. This CDR3 comprises 14 residues. In germline, CDR1 is SGHRS, CDR2 YFSETQ. The ends lost 0 bases at V and 5 bases at J; junction bases unmatched: 3. The CDR3 DNA reads as TGCGCCAGCAGCTTGGAAGGGACAGGGAACGAGCAGTACTTC. Protein sequence: CASSLEGTGNEQYF. Looking up the rest from reference TRBV5-1 and TRBJ2-7 gives the full variable domain: KAGVTQTPRYLIKTRGQQVTLSCSPISGHRSVSWYQQTPGQGLQFLFEYFSETQRNKGNFPGRFSGRQFSNSRSEMNVSTLELGDSALYLCASSLEGTGNEQYFGPGTRLTVT.

The J gene is TRBJ2-5, the V gene TRBV15; 10 nucleotides match TRBD1. CDR3 length: 16 residues. CDR1 and CDR2 (germline): LNHNV, YYDKDF (reference sequence). The junction had 9 bases not matched to a gene; V was cut back by 3 bases and J by 5 bases. CDR3 loop: CATSSSGTGVAETQYF. Here the CDR3 DNA reads TGTGCCACCAGCAGCTCCGGGACAGGGGTCGCGGAGACCCAGTACTTC.

This chain connects TRBV20-1 to TRBJ1-2; 9 bases line up with TRBD1. Unmatched junction bases numbered 2, after V lost 6 bases and J lost 6 bases. Per the germline V gene, CDR1 is DFQATT and CDR2 is SNEGSKA (reference sequence). The CDR3 extends over 11 amino acids. The CDR3 protein is CSARTGDGYTF. The CDR3 region has the DNA TGCAGTGCCCGGACAGGGGATGGCTACACCTTC.

The chain recombines TRBV7-2 with TRBJ1-2; 11 bases agree with TRBD1. Trimming removed 6 bases from V and 0 bases from J; junction bases left unmatched: 0. Looked up from germline, CDR1 is SGHTA and CDR2 is FQGNSA. The CDR3 runs 14 residues. The DNA for the CDR3 is TGTGCCAGCAGGGGACAGGGGGCTAACTATGGCTACACCTTC. This codes for CASRGQGANYGYTF.

The rearrangement links TRBV5-1 to TRBJ2-3; TRBD2 aligns across 7 bases. V shed 7 bases, J shed 4 bases, and the junction held 12 bases outside the gene matches. CDR3 length: 15 amino acids. Germline values: CDR1 SGHRS, CDR2 YFSETQ. In nucleotides, the CDR3 is TGCGCCAGCGGCATTAGCGGGTTTCTCTCAGATACGCAGTATTTT. Translated, it gives CASGISGFLSDTQYF.

The chain combines TRBV7-9 with TRBJ1-6; 9 bases align to TRBD1. The germline gives CDR1 SEHNR, CDR2 FQNEAQ (reference sequence). This CDR3 is built from 18 residues. Trimming cost V 5 bases and J 0 bases; bases outside gene matches: 8. In DNA, the CDR3 is TGTGCCAGCAGCAAGGGACAGGGTCGTGGCTCCTATAATTCACCCCTCCACTTT. It codes for CASSKGQGRGSYNSPLHF.